These 30 T cell receptor beta chains came from one sample sequenced in a study of metastatic and nonmetastatic thyroid tumors. TCRdb reprocessed the PCR reads via MiXCR. The sample yields roughly 14,000 clones, over 25% seen once. Thyroid surgery was preceded by no treatment in any patient. Sequencing was performed on tumor tissue. Receptors originate from a male donor with papillary thyroid cancer or a benign thyroid nodule (not recorded which). Some clones in this sample may be carry-over from other donors' samples.

This clone appeared many times. It may be a read error: a sequence one base away is much more abundant. The rearrangement uses TRBV7-8 and TRBJ1-2; no reliable D call. The V gene's germline CDR1 is SGHVS and CDR2 FQNEAQ. Deletions cut 3 bases from V and 3 bases from J, with 8 bases between. CDR3 size: 13 residues. The CDR3 loop reads CASSLTFDYGYTF. The CDR3 region has the DNA TGTGCCAGCAGCTTGACATTTGACTATGGCTACACCTTC.

This clone was observed a few times. The chain's CDR3 is CASSYFGGELFF. The CDR3 DNA sequence: TGTGCCAGCAGTTACTTCGGCGGGGAGCTGTTTTTT. This chain uses TRBV6-2 or TRBV6-3 with TRBJ2-2; no clear D. The germline CDR1 and CDR2 sequences are MNHEY and SVGEGT. Trimming took 1 base from V and 7 from J, leaving 4 bases between them. The length of the CDR3 is 12 residues.

The rearrangement links TRBV19 to TRBJ1-3; the D gene is possibly TRBD1 (5 bases). The CDR3 totals 15 residues. Trimming removed 7 bases at V and 0 bases at J, with 13 bases between. CDR1 LNHDA and CDR2 SQIVND come from the germline V gene (reference sequence). CDR3 bases: TGTGCCAGTACTCCGGACATTAGCTCTGGAAACACCATATATTTT. Its protein product is CASTPDISSGNTIYF.

The sample holds many counts of this clone. This chain links TRBV10-3 with TRBJ2-3, with TRBD2 identical over 11 bases. The V and J ends lost 3 bases and 1 base, in that order; junction bases with no gene match: 6. CDR1 ENHRY and CDR2 SYGVKD come from the germline V gene. The CDR3 is 17 amino acids. CDR3 in DNA: TGTGCCATCAGTGACCCGGGACTAGCGGAAGGCACAGATACGCAGTATTTT. This translates into CAISDPGLAEGTDTQYF.

By share, this clone counts as medium-sized. CDR3: CSARGVGTSGLSSTDTQYF. CDR3 sequence (DNA): TGCAGTGCTAGAGGGGTGGGGACTAGCGGATTGAGTAGCACAGATACGCAGTATTTT. The rearrangement links TRBV20-1 to TRBJ2-3, with TRBD2 matching over 11 bases. The germline V gene has CDR1 DFQATT and CDR2 SNEGSKA (reference sequence). V shed 1 base and J 0 bases; nucleotides not matched to a gene: 12. The CDR3 has 19 amino acids.

The V and J genes are TRBV11-2 and TRBJ2-7; D gene unclear. The CDR3 consists of 15 residues. Trimming shortened V by 0 bases and J by 5 bases, and 14 bases separated the two germline ends. CDR1 and CDR2 (germline): SGHAT, FQNNGV. CDR3 loop: CASSLDLGFWNEQYF. CDR3 in DNA: TGTGCCAGCAGCTTAGATCTGGGGTTTTGGAACGAGCAGTACTTC.

In this sample, this clone turned up a few times. The rearrangement joins TRBV27 to TRBJ2-3; D is possibly TRBD1 or TRBD2 (6 bases each). The CDR3 has 14 residues. Germline V CDR1 and CDR2: MNHEY, SMNVEV (reference sequence). The germline V and J ends were trimmed by 6 bases and 2 bases, with 12 bases remaining between them. DNA of the CDR3: TGTGCCAGCAGCAGGAGGGGGATCACAGATACGCAGTATTTT. It translates to CASSRRGITDTQYF.

Relative to its sample, this clone is medium-sized. V gene TRBV5-1 combines with J gene TRBJ2-2; no firm D call. With 0 bases removed from V and 6 bases from J, the gap between germline ends came to 15 bases. The CDR3 extends over 16 amino acids. Germline V lookup: CDR1 SGHRS, CDR2 YFSETQ. DNA of the CDR3: TGCGCCAGCAGCTTGGGATTCGCGGTTTCGTCCGGGGAGCTGTTTTTT. Its translation is CASSLGFAVSSGELFF. Looking up the rest from reference TRBV5-1 and TRBJ2-2 gives the full variable domain: KAGVTQTPRYLIKTRGQQVTLSCSPISGHRSVSWYQQTPGQGLQFLFEYFSETQRNKGNFPGRFSGRQFSNSRSEMNVSTLELGDSALYLCASSLGFAVSSGELFFGEGSRLTVL.

This clone qualifies as medium-sized. The chain links TRBV11-2 to TRBJ2-1; D is unclear. The V end lost 5 bases, the J end lost 7 bases, and 18 bases lay between the germline ends. Germline CDR1 reads SGHAT; CDR2 reads FQNNGV. The CDR3 totals 15 residues. CDR3 in DNA: TGTGCCAGCAGCCCCTGGGTGGTCTCTGGAAATGAGCAGTTCTTC. Amino acid sequence: CASSPWVVSGNEQFF.

The rearrangement links TRBV11-3 to TRBJ2-7; perhaps TRBD2 as D (5 bases). The germline V gene has CDR1 SGHNT and CDR2 YENEEA. Trimming took 0 bases from V and 7 from J, leaving 16 bases between them. This CDR3 is 15 amino acids long. CDR3 loop: CASSLDGSFRGEQYF. The CDR3 DNA reads TGTGCCAGCAGCTTAGATGGGAGCTTCCGCGGGGAGCAGTACTTC.

Here the CDR3 DNA reads TGTGCCACCAGTGACATCACCGGGACAGATACTGACAATGAGCAGTTCTTC. Translation: CATSDITGTDTDNEQFF. The chain carries TRBV24-1 and TRBJ2-1, with 7 bases fitting TRBD1. Germline-derived CDR1 and CDR2 are KGHDR and SFDVKD. With 4 bases clipped from V and 5 bases from J, the junction kept 13 bases outside the gene matches. The CDR3 covers 17 residues.

This chain joins TRBV7-9 and TRBJ1-1; the D is unclear. V lost 5 bases and J lost 4, with 17 bases in between. Germline CDR1 SEHNR, CDR2 FQNEAQ (reference sequence). The CDR3 is 15 amino acids. The CDR3 nucleotides are TGTGCCAGCAGCCGCTCCGAGGTTAGGATCACTGAAGCTTTCTTT. As protein: CASSRSEVRITEAFF.

The chain combines TRBV4-1 with TRBJ2-3; unclear D gene. With 2 bases removed from V and 0 bases from J, the gap between germline ends came to 9 bases. The CDR3 totals 15 residues. The germline gives CDR1 MGHRA, CDR2 YSYEKL. CDR3 sequence (DNA): TGCGCCAGCAGCCAAAGCTCGGCAAGCACAGATACGCAGTATTTT. Its protein product is CASSQSSASTDTQYF.

V is TRBV7-9 and J is TRBJ2-7; D remains unclear. V dropped 1 base and J dropped 10 bases, with 11 bases sitting between them. The length of the CDR3 is 12 residues. CDR1 and CDR2 (germline): SEHNR, FQNEAQ (reference sequence). DNA for the CDR3: TGTGCCAGCAGCTTAGTTCCTGTTAATCAGTACTTC. This sequence encodes CASSLVPVNQYF.

This chain connects TRBV11-1 to TRBJ2-1, with 15 bases that match TRBD2. The CDR3 is made up of 18 amino acids. Germline CDR1 is SGHAT and CDR2 is FQDESV (reference sequence). The V gene end was trimmed by 2 bases and the J gene end by 5 bases; junction bases not matched to a gene: 7. The CDR3 loop is CASSLLPGLAGGDNEQFF. CDR3 nucleotide sequence: TGTGCCAGCAGCTTACTTCCGGGACTAGCGGGAGGAGACAATGAGCAGTTCTTC. Together with reference TRBV11-1 and TRBJ2-1, the CDR3 gives the full variable domain: EAEVAQSPRYKITEKSQAVAFWCDPISGHATLYWYRQILGQGPELLVQFQDESVVDDSQLPKDRFSAERLKGVDSTLKIQPAELGDSAMYLCASSLLPGLAGGDNEQFFGPGTRLTVL.

This clone was counted ten times or more. The chain combines TRBV7-2 with TRBJ1-5; no firm D call. The germline V and J ends were trimmed by 1 base and 8 bases, with 9 bases remaining between them. Germline CDR1 SGHTA, CDR2 FQGNSA. The CDR3 runs 13 residues. The CDR3 DNA is TGTGCCAGCAGCTTAGACGTTCAGGAGCCCCAGCATTTT. Translated, it gives CASSLDVQEPQHF.

By share of the sample, this clone is medium-sized (0.01 to 0.1%). This chain uses TRBV5-1 with TRBJ1-2; unclear D gene. Per the germline V gene, CDR1 is SGHRS and CDR2 is YFSETQ. V was pared by 3 bases and J by 8 bases, with 8 bases between. This CDR3 contains 11 residues. The CDR3 here is CASSSGEGYTF. CDR3 DNA sequence: TGCGCCAGCAGCTCCGGGGAGGGCTACACCTTC.

This chain joins TRBV4-2 and TRBJ2-3; 9 bases fit TRBD2. Germline V gene sequence: CDR1 LGHNA, CDR2 YNFKEQ. This CDR3 contains 15 residues. V lost 2 bases and J lost 3; bases outside the gene matches: 3. The CDR3 sequence: CASSQRAGGTDTQYF. In DNA, the CDR3 is TGTGCCAGCAGCCAACGAGCGGGAGGAACAGATACGCAGTATTTT.

This clone is categorized as medium-sized. The chain couples TRBV6-5 to TRBJ2-3, with 7 bases that match TRBD1. The CDR3 consists of 18 residues. V was clipped by 4 bases and J by 1 base; unmatched bases: 14. Germline V gene lookup returns CDR1 MNHEY and CDR2 SVGAGI. The CDR3 reads CASSFFRDREEGTDTQYF. CDR3 in DNA: TGTGCCAGCAGTTTTTTCCGGGACAGAGAGGAGGGCACAGATACGCAGTATTTT.

The gene calls are TRBV11-3 and TRBJ2-3; 7 nucleotides line up with TRBD1. Germline V gene data show CDR1 as SGHNT and CDR2 as YENEEA. J lost 5 bases, V lost 5 bases, and 7 bases had no gene match. CDR3 length equals 14 residues. The CDR3 DNA is TGTGCCAGCAGCCCGGGACAGATCGGAGATACGCAGTATTTT. Translated, it gives CASSPGQIGDTQYF.

In this sample, this clone turned up many times. The chain carries TRBV20-1 and TRBJ2-5; TRBD2 might be the D (6 bases). From germline, CDR1 is DFQATT and CDR2 SNEGSKA (reference sequence). The ends were cut back, 4 bases at V and 5 bases at J, with 17 bases in the middle. The CDR3 loop spans 14 amino acids. As DNA, the CDR3 is TGCAGTGCTACCTGGCCCGGGGGTAGGGAGACCCAGTACTTC. It encodes CSATWPGGRETQYF.

The rearrangement joins TRBV6-1 to TRBJ2-7; 9 nucleotides align to TRBD1. Trimming removed 5 bases from V and 6 bases from J; junction bases left unmatched: 8. The germline V gene encodes CDR1 MNHNS and CDR2 SASEGT. The CDR3 has 14 residues. In DNA form, the CDR3 reads TGTGCCAGCAGTCCCCGACAGGGGGGAGGCGAGCAGTACTTC. This encodes CASSPRQGGGEQYF.

This clone was observed many times. The rearrangement joins TRBV20-1 to TRBJ2-5, with D perhaps matching TRBD1 or TRBD2 (5 bases each). V shed 6 bases and J shed 2 bases, with 16 bases lying between them. This CDR3 comprises 14 residues. Germline lookup yields CDR1 DFQATT and CDR2 SNEGSKA (reference sequence). CDR3 amino acids: CSAFRPGAQETQYF. Written as DNA, the CDR3 is TGCAGTGCCTTCCGACCCGGGGCACAAGAGACCCAGTACTTC.

This clone was counted at least ten times. The chain combines TRBV10-3 with TRBJ2-1; 13 nucleotides line up with TRBD2. With V trimmed by 7 bases and J by 0 bases, 6 bases remained unmatched. Looked up from germline, CDR1 is ENHRY and CDR2 is SYGVKD. The CDR3 contains 17 residues. CDR3 nucleotides: TGTGCCATCACGAGGACTAGCGGGAGCGACTCCTACAATGAGCAGTTCTTC. It codes for CAITRTSGSDSYNEQFF.

This clone turned up a few times. The chain uses TRBV6-4 and TRBJ2-1; no definite D call. V lost 2 bases to trimming and J lost 11 bases, with 13 bases between them. The CDR3 covers 13 residues. The germline V gene encodes CDR1 MRHNA and CDR2 SNTAGT. As DNA, the CDR3 is TGTGCCAGCAGTGACCAGAGTGGCTCGAAGCAGTTCTTC. The encoded protein is CASSDQSGSKQFF.

This clone is termed medium-sized. The rearrangement joins TRBV2 to TRBJ2-7, with D perhaps matching TRBD1 (6 bases). Between the trimmed V and J ends, which lost 6 bases and 1 base, there was a span of 13 bases. Germline CDR1 SNHLY, CDR2 FYNNEI. The CDR3 contains 14 residues. The CDR3: CASRLGTQSYEQYF. The CDR3 bases are TGTGCCAGCAGGCTGGGGACACAGTCCTACGAGCAGTACTTC.

This clone has more than one count but fewer than ten. The chain couples TRBV28 to TRBJ2-7; 12 nucleotides match TRBD1. V trimming: 6 bases; J trimming: 9 bases; junction bases outside the gene matches: 6. Germline V lookup: CDR1 MDHEN, CDR2 SYDVKM. The CDR3 sequence is 13 residues long. The CDR3 region is CASSLGTGGVQYF. In DNA, the CDR3 is TGTGCCAGCAGCCTCGGGACAGGGGGCGTGCAGTACTTC.

For the CDR3, the DNA is TGTGCCAGCTCACCAAGAGGCCGGGACGAGCAGTACTTC. Translated: CASSPRGRDEQYF. The V call is TRBV18, the J call TRBJ2-7; D remains unclear. Trimming took off 2 bases at V and 5 bases at J, with 10 bases between the two ends. This CDR3 spans 13 amino acids. Looked up from germline, CDR1 is KGHSH and CDR2 is LQKENI.

This clone showed up just a few times. The rearrangement uses TRBV19 and TRBJ1-1; no definite D call. The CDR3 contains 12 residues. Trimming took off 4 bases at V and 1 base at J, with 4 bases between the two ends. The germline V gene encodes CDR1 LNHDA and CDR2 SQIVND (reference sequence). CDR3 sequence reads: CASSTRNTEAFF. Written as DNA, the CDR3 is TGTGCCAGTAGTACGAGGAACACTGAAGCTTTCTTT.

This clone was counted at least ten times. This rearrangement joins TRBV6-5 to TRBJ2-3; D is unclear. This CDR3 contains 15 residues. Germline CDR1 is MNHEY and CDR2 is SVGAGI. Between the trimmed V and J ends, which lost 0 bases and 5 bases, there was a span of 12 bases. The CDR3 loop is CASSYSWDSLDTQYF. CDR3 nucleotide sequence: TGTGCCAGCAGTTACTCATGGGATTCATTAGATACGCAGTATTTT.